The text below deals with one T cell receptor beta chain. This record comes from a study of blood T cell repertoires in COVID-19. Overall study context: The United States, Italy and Spain supplied acute and convalescent COVID-19 samples. Nucleic acid was either cDNA or gDNA, and it came from T cells, B-cell-depleted T cells, or PBMCs.

Original processing notes: Amplification with reference gene primers provided the estimates of nucleated cell counts. The table came from immunoSEQ multiplex PCR; TCRdb's copy has only in-frame clones and leaves some out. The V and J calls and clone size come from that table; D and trimming were worked out from the DNA. The sample comprises some 82,000 clones, about 86% of which are singletons, and roughly 36% rests with the top ten. The germline V gene encodes CDR1 LGHNA and CDR2 YNFKEQ. V gave up 1 base and J gave up 2 bases, with 6 bases separating them. The CDR3 is 14 residues long. The chain has TRBV4-2 and TRBJ1-3; possibly TRBD1 for D (5 bases). The clonotype comes from a man aged 80 or over with active or convalescent COVID-19. Specimen: peripheral blood. CDR3: CASSQGGAGNTIYF. The CDR3 DNA reads TGTGCCAGCAGCCAAGGGGGGGCTGGAAACACCATATATTTT.